A single sample gave rise to the 12 T cell receptor beta chains below, sequenced in a study of blood T cell repertoires in COVID-19. Clones were read by immunoSEQ multiplex PCR, and TCRdb kept only the in-frame ones, dropping some. The sample lists tens of thousands of clones, 85% to 90% occurring once. Sequencing input: peripheral blood. These receptors were obtained from a man in his fifties or sixties with acute or convalescent COVID-19.

V gene TRBV11-2 combines with J gene TRBJ2-1, with 7 bases aligning to TRBD1. This CDR3 has 15 residues. After removal of 3 bases from V and 4 bases from J, the junction contained 6 bases not matched to a gene. Germline CDR1 reads SGHAT; CDR2 reads FQNNGV. This chain's CDR3 is CASSFGTDHYNEQFF. In nucleotides, the CDR3 is TGTGCCAGCAGCTTCGGGACAGACCATTACAATGAGCAGTTCTTC.

The rearrangement links TRBV3-1 (or the pseudogene TRBV3-2) to TRBJ1-5; no firm D call. The CDR3 is made up of 15 amino acids. Trimming stripped 7 bases from V and 2 bases from J, with 15 bases between. CDR1 and CDR2 (germline): LGHDT, YNNKEL (reference sequence). The CDR3 loop is CASTARRRGNQPQHF. The CDR3 nucleotides read TGTGCCAGCACCGCCCGCCGACGGGGCAATCAGCCCCAGCATTTT.

Here the CDR3 DNA reads TGCGCCAGCAGCCAAGACCCGACAGGGGGCTTAGGGGAAAAACTGTTTTTT. It yields the protein CASSQDPTGGLGEKLFF. V is TRBV4-3 and J is TRBJ1-4; 10 positions match TRBD1. CDR1 and CDR2 (germline): LGHNA, YSLEER. This CDR3 spans 17 amino acids. V lost 0 bases and J lost 8; bases outside the gene matches: 9.

The chain recombines TRBV24-1 with TRBJ2-1; 9 positions match TRBD2. Germline V lookup: CDR1 KGHDR, CDR2 SFDVKD. Losses at the gene ends were 10 bases for V and 0 bases for J; bases not matched to a gene: 6. This CDR3 is 15 amino acids long. The CDR3: CATGAGGVSYNEQFF. In DNA, the CDR3 is TGTGCCACAGGAGCGGGAGGAGTCTCCTACAATGAGCAGTTCTTC.

This chain uses TRBV7-2 with TRBJ2-2, with TRBD2 matching 9 bases. Unmatched junction bases numbered 0, after V lost 3 bases and J lost 4 bases. This CDR3 contains 14 residues. Germline lookup yields CDR1 SGHTA and CDR2 FQGNSA. The CDR3 DNA follows: TGTGCCAGCAGCTTTAGCGGGAGCACCGGGGAGCTGTTTTTT. This gives the protein CASSFSGSTGELFF.

V gene TRBV3-1 (or the pseudogene TRBV3-2) combines with J gene TRBJ2-1; 13 nucleotides line up with TRBD2. The junction had 11 bases not matched to a gene; V was cut back by 0 bases and J by 0 bases. The CDR3 is made up of 21 amino acids. Looked up from germline, CDR1 is LGHDT and CDR2 is YNNKEL (reference sequence). The CDR3 coding sequence is TGTGCCAGCAGCCAAGAACTGACTAGCGGGAGGCCTCGGAGCTCCTACAATGAGCAGTTCTTC. This sequence encodes CASSQELTSGRPRSSYNEQFF.

The chain recombines TRBV5-1 with TRBJ2-7; no firm D call. CDR1 and CDR2 (germline): SGHRS, YFSETQ. V lost 2 bases to trimming and J lost 3 bases, with 9 bases between them. The CDR3 runs to 13 residues. Written as DNA, the CDR3 is TGCGCCAGCAGCTTCGATAGAAACTACGAGCAGTACGTC. This sequence encodes CASSFDRNYEQYV.

The gene calls are TRBV2 and TRBJ2-1; tentative D call: TRBD2 (6 bases). In germline, CDR1 is SNHLY, CDR2 FYNNEI. Trimming left V 6 bases short and J 5 bases short, with 17 bases between. The CDR3 is 15 amino acids. For the CDR3, the DNA is TGTGCCAGCAGAGCACTCCGGGACTCTCACAATGAGCAGTTCTTC. This gives the protein CASRALRDSHNEQFF.

This chain connects TRBV9 to TRBJ1-1; D is unclear. V shed 3 bases and J shed 0 bases, with 12 bases lying between them. The CDR3 totals 15 residues. In germline, CDR1 is SGDLS, CDR2 YYNGEE. In DNA, the CDR3 is TGTGCCAGCAGCGAGGCGGGAAGTATGAACACTGAAGCTTTCTTT. Translating it yields CASSEAGSMNTEAFF.

The chain joins TRBV7-8 to TRBJ2-7; possibly TRBD2 for D (5 bases). Between the trimmed V and J ends, which lost 1 base and 2 bases, there was a span of 9 bases. This CDR3 is 14 amino acids long. The germline V gene encodes CDR1 SGHVS and CDR2 FQNEAQ. CDR3 DNA sequence: TGTGCCAGCAGCTTAGAGGGCGGGCCCTACGAGCAGTACGTC. It translates to CASSLEGGPYEQYV.

V usage is TRBV5-1 and J usage is TRBJ2-5, with D hard to call. Looked up from germline, CDR1 is SGHRS and CDR2 is YFSETQ. The V gene lost 1 base and the J gene lost 2 bases, with 12 bases spanning the gap. CDR3 length equals 15 residues. In nucleotides, the CDR3 is TGCGCCAGCAGCTTGTTCTGGGCAGAACAAGAGACCCAGTACTTC. This codes for CASSLFWAEQETQYF.

This sequence joins TRBV28 and TRBJ1-5, with 8 bases aligning to TRBD1. The CDR3 sequence is 17 residues long. Trimming cost V 7 bases and J 7 bases; bases outside gene matches: 18. Germline CDR1 is MDHEN and CDR2 is SYDVKM. This chain's CDR3 is CASTVRQGSGFEQPQHF. CDR3 bases: TGTGCCAGCACCGTAAGACAGGGGTCAGGGTTCGAACAGCCCCAGCATTTT.